This T cell receptor (beta chain) was captured in a study of identical twins. TCRdb re-called the 5' RACE reads through MiXCR, storing one row per CDR3 protein. Of approximately 300,000 distinct CDR3 sequences in the sample, roughly 9.7% were seen once. V lost 2 bases, J lost 0 bases, and 1 base stayed unmatched. Germline loops: CDR1 SGHTA, CDR2 FQGNSA. There are 14 residues in the CDR3. These records were also assigned to another study, of yellow fever vaccine responses in identical twins.

The sequenced sample was CD8+ T cells sorted from blood. This clonotype was obtained from a woman under 30 in good health. The V gene is TRBV7-2, the J gene TRBJ2-7, with 7 positions matching TRBD1. The CDR3 is CASSLWTGSYEQYF. The CDR3 nucleotides read TGTGCCAGCAGCTTATGGACAGGCTCCTACGAGCAGTACTTC.